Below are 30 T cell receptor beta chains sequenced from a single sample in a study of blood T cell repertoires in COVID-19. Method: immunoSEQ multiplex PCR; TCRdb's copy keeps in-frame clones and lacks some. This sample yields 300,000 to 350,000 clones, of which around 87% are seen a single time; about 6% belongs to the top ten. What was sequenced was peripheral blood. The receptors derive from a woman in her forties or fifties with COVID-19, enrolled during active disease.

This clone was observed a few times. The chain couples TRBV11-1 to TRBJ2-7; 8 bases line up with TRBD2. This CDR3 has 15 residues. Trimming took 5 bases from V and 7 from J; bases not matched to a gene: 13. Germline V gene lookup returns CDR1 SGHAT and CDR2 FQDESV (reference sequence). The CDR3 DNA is TGTGCCAGCAGCCCCTATAAAAGCGGGAGTCGAGAGCAGTACTTC. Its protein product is CASSPYKSGSREQYF.

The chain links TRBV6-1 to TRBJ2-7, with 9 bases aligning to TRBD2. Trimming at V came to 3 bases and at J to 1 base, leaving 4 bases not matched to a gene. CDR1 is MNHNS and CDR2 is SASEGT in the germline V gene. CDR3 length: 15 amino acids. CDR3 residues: CASSDSGRLSYEQYF. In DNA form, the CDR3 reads TGTGCCAGCAGTGACAGCGGGAGGCTATCCTACGAGCAGTACTTC.

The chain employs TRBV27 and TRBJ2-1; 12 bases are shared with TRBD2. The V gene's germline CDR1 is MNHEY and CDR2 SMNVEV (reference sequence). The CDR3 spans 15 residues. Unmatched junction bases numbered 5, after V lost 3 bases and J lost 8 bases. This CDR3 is CASSLPSGRADEQFF. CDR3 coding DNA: TGTGCCAGCAGTTTGCCTAGCGGGAGGGCCGATGAGCAGTTCTTC.

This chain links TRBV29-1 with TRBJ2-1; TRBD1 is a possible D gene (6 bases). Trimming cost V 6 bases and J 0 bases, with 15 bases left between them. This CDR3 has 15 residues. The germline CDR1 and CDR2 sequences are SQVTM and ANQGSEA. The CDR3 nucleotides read TGCAGCGTCATTTCCCAGGGGAGCTCCTACAATGAGCAGTTCTTC. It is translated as CSVISQGSSYNEQFF.

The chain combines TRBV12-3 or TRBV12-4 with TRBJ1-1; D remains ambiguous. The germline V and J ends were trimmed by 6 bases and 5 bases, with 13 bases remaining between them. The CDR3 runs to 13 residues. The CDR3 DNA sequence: TGTGCCAGCAGAATCTCCGGGGTTACTGAAGCTTTCTTT. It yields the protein CASRISGVTEAFF.

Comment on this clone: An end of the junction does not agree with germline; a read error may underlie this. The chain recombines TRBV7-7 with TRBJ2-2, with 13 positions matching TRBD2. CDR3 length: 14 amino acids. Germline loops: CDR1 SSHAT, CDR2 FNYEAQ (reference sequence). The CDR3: CASRAGLAGGELFF. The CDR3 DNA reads TGTGCTAGCAGAGCGGGACTAGCGGGAGGGGAGCTGTTTTTT.

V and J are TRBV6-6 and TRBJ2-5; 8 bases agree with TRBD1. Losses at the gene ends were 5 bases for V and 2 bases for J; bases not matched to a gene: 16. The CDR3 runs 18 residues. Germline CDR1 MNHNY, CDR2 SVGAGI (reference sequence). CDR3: CASSPGQGVTQAQETQYF. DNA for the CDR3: TGTGCCAGCAGTCCTGGACAGGGTGTTACGCAAGCACAAGAGACCCAGTACTTC.

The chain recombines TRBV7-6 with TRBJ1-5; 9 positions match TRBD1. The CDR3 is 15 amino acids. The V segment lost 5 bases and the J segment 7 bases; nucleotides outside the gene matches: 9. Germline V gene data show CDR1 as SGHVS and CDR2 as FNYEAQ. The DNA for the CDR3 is TGTGCCAGCAGCGCGAACAGGGGGCTGGGGCAGCCCCAGCATTTT. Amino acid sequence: CASSANRGLGQPQHF.

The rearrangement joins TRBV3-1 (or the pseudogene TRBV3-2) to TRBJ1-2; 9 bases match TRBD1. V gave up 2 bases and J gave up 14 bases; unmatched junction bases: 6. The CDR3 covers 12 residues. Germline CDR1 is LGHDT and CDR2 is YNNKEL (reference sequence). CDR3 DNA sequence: TGTGCCAGCAGCCAACGGGACAGGGTTTGTACCTTC. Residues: CASSQRDRVCTF.

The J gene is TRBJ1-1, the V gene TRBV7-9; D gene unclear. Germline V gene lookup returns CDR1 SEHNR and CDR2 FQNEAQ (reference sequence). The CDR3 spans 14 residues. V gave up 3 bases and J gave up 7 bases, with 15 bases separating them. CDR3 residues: CASSFRSEPREAFF. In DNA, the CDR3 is TGTGCCAGCAGCTTTAGATCCGAGCCCCGTGAAGCTTTCTTT.

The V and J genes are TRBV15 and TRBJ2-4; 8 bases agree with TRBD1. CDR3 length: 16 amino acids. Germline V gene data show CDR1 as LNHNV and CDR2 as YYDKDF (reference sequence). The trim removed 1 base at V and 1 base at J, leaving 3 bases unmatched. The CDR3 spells CATSRGTGKAKNIQYF. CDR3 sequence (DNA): TGTGCCACCAGCAGAGGGACAGGGAAGGCCAAAAACATTCAGTACTTC.

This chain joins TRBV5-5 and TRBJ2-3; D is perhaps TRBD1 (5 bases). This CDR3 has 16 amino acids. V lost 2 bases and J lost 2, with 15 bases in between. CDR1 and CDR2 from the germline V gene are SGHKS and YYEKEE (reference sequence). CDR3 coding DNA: TGTGCCAGCAGCTTCAGGGCCCCCCTCCCCACAGATACGCAGTATTTT. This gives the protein CASSFRAPLPTDTQYF.

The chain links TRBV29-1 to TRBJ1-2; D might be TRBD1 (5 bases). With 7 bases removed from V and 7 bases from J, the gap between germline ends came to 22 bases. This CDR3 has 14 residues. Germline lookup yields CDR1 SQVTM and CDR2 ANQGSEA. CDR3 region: CSASHQGWGSGYTF. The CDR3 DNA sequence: TGCAGCGCCTCCCATCAGGGATGGGGATCTGGCTACACCTTC. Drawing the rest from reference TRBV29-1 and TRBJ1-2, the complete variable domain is SAVISQKPSRDICQRGTSLTIQCQVDSQVTMMFWYRQQPGQSLTLIATANQGSEATYESGFVIDKFPISRPNLTFSTLTVSNMSPEDSSIYLCSASHQGWGSGYTFGSGTRLTVV.

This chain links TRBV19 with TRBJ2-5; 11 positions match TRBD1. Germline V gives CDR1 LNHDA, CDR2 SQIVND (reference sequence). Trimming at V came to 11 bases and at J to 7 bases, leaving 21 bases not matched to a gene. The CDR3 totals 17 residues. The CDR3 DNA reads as TGTGCCTCCTCAACCGGAGGACAGGGGGCTCTTTTAGGGACCCAGTACTTC. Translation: CASSTGGQGALLGTQYF.

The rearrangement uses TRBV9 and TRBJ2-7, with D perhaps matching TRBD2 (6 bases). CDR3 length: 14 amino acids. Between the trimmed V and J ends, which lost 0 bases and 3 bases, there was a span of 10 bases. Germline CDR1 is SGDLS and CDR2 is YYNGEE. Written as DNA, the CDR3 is TGTGCCAGCAGCGTAGACGGGACTGTCTACGAGCAGTACTTC. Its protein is CASSVDGTVYEQYF.

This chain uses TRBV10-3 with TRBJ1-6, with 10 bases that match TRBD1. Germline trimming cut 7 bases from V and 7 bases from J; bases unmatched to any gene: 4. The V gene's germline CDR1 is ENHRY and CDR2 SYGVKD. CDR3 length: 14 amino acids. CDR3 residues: CAINDRGLNSPLHF. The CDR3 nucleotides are TGTGCCATCAACGACAGGGGGCTGAATTCACCCCTCCACTTT.

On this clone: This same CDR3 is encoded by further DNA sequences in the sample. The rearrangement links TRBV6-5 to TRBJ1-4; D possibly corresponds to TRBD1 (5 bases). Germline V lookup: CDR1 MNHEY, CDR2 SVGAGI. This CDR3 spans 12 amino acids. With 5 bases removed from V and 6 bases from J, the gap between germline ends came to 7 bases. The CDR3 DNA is TGTGCCAGCAGTCGGGGGGATGAAAAACTGTTTTTT. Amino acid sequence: CASSRGDEKLFF.

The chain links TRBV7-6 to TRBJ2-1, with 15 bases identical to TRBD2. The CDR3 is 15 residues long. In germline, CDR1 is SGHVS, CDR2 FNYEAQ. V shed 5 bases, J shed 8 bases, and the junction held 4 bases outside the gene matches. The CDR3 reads CASSRTSGRADEQFF. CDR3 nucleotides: TGTGCCAGCAGCCGGACTAGCGGGAGGGCAGATGAGCAGTTCTTC.

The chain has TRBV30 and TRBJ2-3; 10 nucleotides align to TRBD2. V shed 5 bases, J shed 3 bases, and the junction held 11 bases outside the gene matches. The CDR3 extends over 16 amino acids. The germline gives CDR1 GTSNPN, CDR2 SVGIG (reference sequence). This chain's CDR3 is CAWGRLLAGATDTQYF. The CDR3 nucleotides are TGTGCCTGGGGCAGACTTCTAGCGGGGGCTACAGATACGCAGTATTTT.

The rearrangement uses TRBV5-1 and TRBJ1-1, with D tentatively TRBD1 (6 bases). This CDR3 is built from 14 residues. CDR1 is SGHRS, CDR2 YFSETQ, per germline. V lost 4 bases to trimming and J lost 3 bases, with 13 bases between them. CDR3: CASSIGRGDTEAFF. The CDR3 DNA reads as TGCGCCAGCAGCATTGGCAGGGGTGACACTGAAGCTTTCTTT.

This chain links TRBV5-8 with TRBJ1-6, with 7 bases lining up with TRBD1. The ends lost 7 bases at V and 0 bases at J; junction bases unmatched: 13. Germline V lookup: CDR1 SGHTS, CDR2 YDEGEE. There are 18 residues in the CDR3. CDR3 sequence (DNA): TGTGCCAGCCTTTCGGGACAGCAAGCCACCTCCTATAATTCACCCCTCCACTTT. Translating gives CASLSGQQATSYNSPLHF. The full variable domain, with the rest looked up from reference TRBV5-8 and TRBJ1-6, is EAGVTQSPTHLIKTRGQQATLRCSPISGHTSVYWYQQALGLGLQFLLWYDEGEERNRGNFPPRFSGRQFPNYSSELNVNALELEDSALYLCASLSGQQATSYNSPLHFGNGTRLTVT.

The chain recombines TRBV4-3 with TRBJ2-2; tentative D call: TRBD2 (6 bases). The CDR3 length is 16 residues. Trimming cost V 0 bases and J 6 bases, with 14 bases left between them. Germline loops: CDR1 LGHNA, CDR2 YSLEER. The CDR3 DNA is TGCGCCAGCAGCCAAGATTTCGGGGGAAGCGCCGGGGAGCTGTTTTTT. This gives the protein CASSQDFGGSAGELFF.

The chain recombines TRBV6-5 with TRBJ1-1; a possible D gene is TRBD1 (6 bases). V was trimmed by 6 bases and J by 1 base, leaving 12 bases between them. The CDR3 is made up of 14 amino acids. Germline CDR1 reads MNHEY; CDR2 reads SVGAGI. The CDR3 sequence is CASRWGQTNTEAFF. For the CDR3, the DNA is TGTGCCAGCAGATGGGGACAAACGAACACTGAAGCTTTCTTT.

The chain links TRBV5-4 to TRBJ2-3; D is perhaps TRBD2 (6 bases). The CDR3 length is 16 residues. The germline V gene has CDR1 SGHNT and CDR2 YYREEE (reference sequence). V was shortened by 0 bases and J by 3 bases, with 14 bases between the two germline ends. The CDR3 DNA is TGTGCCAGCAGCTTGGAAACGGGAGTCCGGACAGATACGCAGTATTTT. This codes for CASSLETGVRTDTQYF.

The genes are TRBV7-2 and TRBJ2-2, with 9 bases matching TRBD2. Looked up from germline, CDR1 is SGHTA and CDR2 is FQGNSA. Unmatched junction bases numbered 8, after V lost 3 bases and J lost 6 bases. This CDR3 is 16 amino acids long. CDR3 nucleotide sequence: TGTGCCAGCAGCTTCCGGGGTAGCGGGAGTCCCGGGGAGCTGTTTTTT. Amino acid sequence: CASSFRGSGSPGELFF.

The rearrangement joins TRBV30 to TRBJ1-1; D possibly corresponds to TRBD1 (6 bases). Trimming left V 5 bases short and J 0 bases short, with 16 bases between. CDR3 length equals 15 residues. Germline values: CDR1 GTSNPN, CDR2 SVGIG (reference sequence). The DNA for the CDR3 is TGTGCCTGGGGTAGACAAAGGGGGATGAACACTGAAGCTTTCTTT. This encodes CAWGRQRGMNTEAFF.

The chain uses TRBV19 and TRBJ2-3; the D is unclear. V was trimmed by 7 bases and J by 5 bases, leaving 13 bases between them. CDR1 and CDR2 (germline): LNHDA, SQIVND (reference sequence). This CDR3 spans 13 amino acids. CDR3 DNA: TGTGCCAGTAATGCGGCTACACGAGATACGCAGTATTTT. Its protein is CASNAATRDTQYF.

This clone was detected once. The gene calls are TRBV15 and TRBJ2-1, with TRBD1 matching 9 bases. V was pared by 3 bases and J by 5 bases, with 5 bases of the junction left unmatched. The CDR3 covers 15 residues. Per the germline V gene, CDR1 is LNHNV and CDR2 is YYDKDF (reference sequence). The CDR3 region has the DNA TGTGCCACCAGCAGTCCGGGACAGGGCCACAATGAGCAGTTCTTC. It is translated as CATSSPGQGHNEQFF.

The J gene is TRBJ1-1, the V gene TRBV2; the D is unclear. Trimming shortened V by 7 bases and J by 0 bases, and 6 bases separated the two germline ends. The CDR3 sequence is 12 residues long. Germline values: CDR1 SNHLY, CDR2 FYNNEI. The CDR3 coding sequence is TGTGCCAGCAACCCGGTGAACACTGAAGCTTTCTTT. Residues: CASNPVNTEAFF.

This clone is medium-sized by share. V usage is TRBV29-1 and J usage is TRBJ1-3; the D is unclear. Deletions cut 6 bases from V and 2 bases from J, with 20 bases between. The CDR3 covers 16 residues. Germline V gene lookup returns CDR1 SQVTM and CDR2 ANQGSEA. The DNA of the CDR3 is TGCAGCGTCGAGGAGCCGTGGAGGGCACCTGGAAACACCATATATTTT. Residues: CSVEEPWRAPGNTIYF.